This T cell receptor beta chain was captured by sequencing in a study of OX40 agonist ivuxolimab in advanced cancers. Whole-study context: Of mixed ages from about 23 to 79 and averaging about 60 years, the group was roughly 83% male. General study results and limits: Partial responders receiving 0.1-3.0 mg/kg showed among the lowest clonal expansion.

From germline, CDR1 is MNHEY and CDR2 SVGAGI. V was pared by 4 bases and J by 2 bases, with 14 bases between. The CDR3 length is 15 residues. The repertoire was sequenced with immunoSEQ multiplex PCR; TCRdb's copy has only in-frame clones and lacks some. The table includes fewer than 65,000 clones, roughly 80% detected once. Worth noting for this clone: The target antigen is unknown.

The rearrangement links TRBV6-5 to TRBJ1-1; no definite D call. The source is an adult with an advanced solid tumor such as melanoma, head and neck, liver or kidney cancer. Specimen: CD4+ or CD8+ T cells sorted from blood, collected in a trial of the OX40 agonist ivuxolimab. The DNA of the CDR3 is TGTGCCAGCAGTTTTCTGCAGGAATTAAACACTGAAGCTTTCTTT. This translates into CASSFLQELNTEAFF.